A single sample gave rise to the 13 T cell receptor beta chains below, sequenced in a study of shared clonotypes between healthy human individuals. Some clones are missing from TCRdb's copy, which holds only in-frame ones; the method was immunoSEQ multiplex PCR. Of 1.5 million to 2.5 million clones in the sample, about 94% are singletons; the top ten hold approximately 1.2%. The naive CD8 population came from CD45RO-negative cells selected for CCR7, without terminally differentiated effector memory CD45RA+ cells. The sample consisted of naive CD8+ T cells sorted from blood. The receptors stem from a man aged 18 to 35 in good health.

As DNA, the CDR3 is TGTGCCAGTAGCTCCAGGTCAGGGGAGCCCCAGCATTTT. Amino acids: CASSSRSGEPQHF. The rearrangement uses TRBV19 and TRBJ1-5, with a weak D call TRBD1 (6 bases). Germline V gene sequence: CDR1 LNHDA, CDR2 SQIVND (reference sequence). The CDR3 has 13 residues. The germline V and J ends were trimmed by 6 bases and 8 bases, with 14 bases remaining between them.

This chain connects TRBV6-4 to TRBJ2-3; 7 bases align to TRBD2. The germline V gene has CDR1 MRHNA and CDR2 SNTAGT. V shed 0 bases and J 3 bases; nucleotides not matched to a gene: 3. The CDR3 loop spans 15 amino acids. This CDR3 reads CASSDSASGTDTQYF. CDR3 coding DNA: TGTGCCAGCAGTGACTCCGCTAGCGGAACAGATACGCAGTATTTT.

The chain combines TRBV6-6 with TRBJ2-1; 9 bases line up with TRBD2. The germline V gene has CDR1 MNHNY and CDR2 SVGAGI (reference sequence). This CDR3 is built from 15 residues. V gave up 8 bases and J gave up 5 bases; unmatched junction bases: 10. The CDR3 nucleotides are TGTGCCAGCCTTGTAGCGGGAGAGGGACACAATGAGCAGTTCTTC. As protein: CASLVAGEGHNEQFF.

CDR3 nucleotide sequence: TGTGCCAGCAGCGATCCGGGACTAGCGGGGGGTCTGGAGCAGTACTTC. Residues: CASSDPGLAGGLEQYF. This chain links TRBV11-2 with TRBJ2-7; 15 nucleotides agree with TRBD2. The ends lost 5 bases at V and 7 bases at J; junction bases unmatched: 9. Germline values: CDR1 SGHAT, CDR2 FQNNGV. CDR3 length: 16 amino acids.

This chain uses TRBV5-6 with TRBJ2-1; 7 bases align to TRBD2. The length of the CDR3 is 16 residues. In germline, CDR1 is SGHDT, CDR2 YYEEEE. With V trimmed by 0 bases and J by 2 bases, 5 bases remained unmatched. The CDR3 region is CASSLAMAGAYNEQFF. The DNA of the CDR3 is TGTGCCAGCAGCTTGGCCATGGCGGGGGCCTACAATGAGCAGTTCTTC.

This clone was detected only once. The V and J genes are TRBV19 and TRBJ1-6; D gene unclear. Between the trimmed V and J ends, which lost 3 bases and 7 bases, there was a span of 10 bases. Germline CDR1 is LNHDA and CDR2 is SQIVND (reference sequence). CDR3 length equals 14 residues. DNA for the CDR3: TGTGCCAGTAGTATCTCTGACCTAAATTCACCCCTCCACTTT. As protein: CASSISDLNSPLHF. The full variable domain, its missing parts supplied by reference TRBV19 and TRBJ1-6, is DGGITQSPKYLFRKEGQNVTLSCEQNLNHDAMYWYRQDPGQGLRLIYYSQIVNDFQKGDIAEGYSVSREKKESFPLTVTSAQKNPTAFYLCASSISDLNSPLHFGNGTRLTVT.

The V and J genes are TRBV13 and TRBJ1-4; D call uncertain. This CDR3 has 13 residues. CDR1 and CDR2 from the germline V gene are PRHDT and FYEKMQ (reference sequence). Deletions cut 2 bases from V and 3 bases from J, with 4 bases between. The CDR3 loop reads CASSLSSNEKLFF. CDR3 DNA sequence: TGTGCCAGCAGCTTAAGTTCTAATGAAAAACTGTTTTTT.

The CDR3 reads CATSGPTVPYEQYF. CDR3 coding DNA: TGTGCCACCTCGGGCCCCACAGTTCCCTACGAGCAGTACTTC. The chain uses TRBV5-4 and TRBJ2-7; no reliable D call. The CDR3 contains 14 residues. The germline V gene has CDR1 SGHNT and CDR2 YYREEE (reference sequence). V was pared by 9 bases and J by 2 bases, with 18 bases between. The entire variable domain, with the rest obtained from reference TRBV5-4 and TRBJ2-7, is as follows: ETGVTQSPTHLIKTRGQQVTLRCSSQSGHNTVSWYQQALGQGPQFIFQYYREEENGRGNFPPRFSGLQFPNYSSELNVNALELDDSALYLCATSGPTVPYEQYFGPGTRLTVT.

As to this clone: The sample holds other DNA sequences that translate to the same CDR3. Here the CDR3 DNA reads TGTGCCAGCAGCGTAGACAGGGGGCCTGACACCGGGGAGCTGTTTTTT. Translation gives CASSVDRGPDTGELFF. The chain joins TRBV9 to TRBJ2-2; TRBD1 matches at 9 bases. This CDR3 comprises 16 residues. V shed 0 bases and J 3 bases; nucleotides not matched to a gene: 3. The V gene's germline CDR1 is SGDLS and CDR2 YYNGEE.

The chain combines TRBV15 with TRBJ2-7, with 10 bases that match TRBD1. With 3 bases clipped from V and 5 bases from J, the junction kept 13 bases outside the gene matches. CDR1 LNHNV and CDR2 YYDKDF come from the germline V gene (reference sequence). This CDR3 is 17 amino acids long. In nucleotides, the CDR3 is TGTGCCACCAGCAGGGAACCGGGACAGGGGTTAAGGAACGAGCAGTACTTC. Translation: CATSREPGQGLRNEQYF. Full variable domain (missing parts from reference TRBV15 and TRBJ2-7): DAMVIQNPRYQVTQFGKPVTLSCSQTLNHNVMYWYQQKSSQAPKLLFHYYDKDFNNEADTPDNFQSRRPNTSFCFLDIRSPGLGDTAMYLCATSREPGQGLRNEQYFGPGTRLTVT.

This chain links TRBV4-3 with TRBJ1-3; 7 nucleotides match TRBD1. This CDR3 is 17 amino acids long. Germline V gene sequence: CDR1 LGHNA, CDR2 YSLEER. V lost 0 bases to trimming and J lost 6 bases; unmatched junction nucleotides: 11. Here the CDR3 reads CASSQDPRTGIANTIYF. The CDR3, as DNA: TGCGCCAGCAGCCAAGATCCGAGGACAGGCATCGCAAACACCATATATTTT.

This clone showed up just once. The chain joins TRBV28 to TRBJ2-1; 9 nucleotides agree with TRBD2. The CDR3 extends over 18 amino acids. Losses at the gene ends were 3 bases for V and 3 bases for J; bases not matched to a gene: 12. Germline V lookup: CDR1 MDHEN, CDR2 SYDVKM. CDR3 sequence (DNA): TGTGCCAGCAGTTTTTTGCGGGAGGGCCGAATTCTCTACAATGAGCAGTTCTTC. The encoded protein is CASSFLREGRILYNEQFF.

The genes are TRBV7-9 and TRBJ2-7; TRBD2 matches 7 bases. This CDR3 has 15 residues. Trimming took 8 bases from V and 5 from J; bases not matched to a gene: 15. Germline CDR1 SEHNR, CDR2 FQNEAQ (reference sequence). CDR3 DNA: TGTGCCAGCCTCCCTTGGGGGGGAGGGCCCCACGAGCAGTACTTC. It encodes CASLPWGGGPHEQYF. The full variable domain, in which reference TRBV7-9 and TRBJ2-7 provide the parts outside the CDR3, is DTGVSQNPRHKITKRGQNVTFRCDPISEHNRLYWYRQTLGQGPEFLTYFQNEAQLEKSRLLSDRFSAERPKGSFSTLEIQRTEQGDSAMYLCASLPWGGGPHEQYFGPGTRLTVT.